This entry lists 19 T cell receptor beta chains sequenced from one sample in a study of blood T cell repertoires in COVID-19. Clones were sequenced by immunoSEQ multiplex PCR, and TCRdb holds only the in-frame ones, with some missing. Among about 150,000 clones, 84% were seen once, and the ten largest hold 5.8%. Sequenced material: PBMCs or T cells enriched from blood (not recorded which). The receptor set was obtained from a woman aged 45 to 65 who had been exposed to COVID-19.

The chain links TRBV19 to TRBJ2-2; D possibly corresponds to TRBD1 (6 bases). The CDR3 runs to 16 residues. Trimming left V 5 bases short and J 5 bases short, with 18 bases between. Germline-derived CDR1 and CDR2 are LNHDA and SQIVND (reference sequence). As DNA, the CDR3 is TGTGCCAGTAGTTCTCGGGTGACAGGACGGACCGGGGAGCTGTTTTTT. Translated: CASSSRVTGRTGELFF.

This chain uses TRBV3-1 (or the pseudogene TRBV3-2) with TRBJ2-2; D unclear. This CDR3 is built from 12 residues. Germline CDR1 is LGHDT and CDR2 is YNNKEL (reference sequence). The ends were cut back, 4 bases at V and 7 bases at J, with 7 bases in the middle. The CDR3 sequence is CASSPRIGELFF. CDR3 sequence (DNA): TGTGCCAGCAGCCCGCGGATCGGGGAGCTGTTTTTT.

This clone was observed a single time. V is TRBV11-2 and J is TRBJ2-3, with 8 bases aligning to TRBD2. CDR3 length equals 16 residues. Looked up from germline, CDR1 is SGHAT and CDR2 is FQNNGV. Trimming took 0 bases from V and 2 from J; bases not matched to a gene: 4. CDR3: CASSLDSSGFTDTQYF. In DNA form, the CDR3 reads TGTGCCAGCAGCTTAGATTCTAGCGGGTTCACAGATACGCAGTATTTT.

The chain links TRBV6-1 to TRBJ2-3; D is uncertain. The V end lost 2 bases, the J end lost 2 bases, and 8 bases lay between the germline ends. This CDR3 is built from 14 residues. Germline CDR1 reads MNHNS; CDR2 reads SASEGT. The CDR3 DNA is TGTGCCAGCAGTGAAATTGGAGCCACAGATACGCAGTATTTT. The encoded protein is CASSEIGATDTQYF.

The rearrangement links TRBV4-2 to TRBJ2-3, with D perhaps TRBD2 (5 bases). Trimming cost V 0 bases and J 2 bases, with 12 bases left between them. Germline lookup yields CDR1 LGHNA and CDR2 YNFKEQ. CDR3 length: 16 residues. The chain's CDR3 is CASSQEWETPTDTQYF. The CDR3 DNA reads TGTGCCAGCAGCCAAGAATGGGAGACGCCCACAGATACGCAGTATTTT.

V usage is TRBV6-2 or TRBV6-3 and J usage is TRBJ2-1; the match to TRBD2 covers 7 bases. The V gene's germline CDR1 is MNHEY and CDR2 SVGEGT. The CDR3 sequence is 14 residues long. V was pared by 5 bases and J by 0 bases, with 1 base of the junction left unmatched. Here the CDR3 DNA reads TGTGCCAGCAGTAAGCGGGACTCCTACAATGAGCAGTTCTTC. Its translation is CASSKRDSYNEQFF.

CDR3 in amino acids: CATSDLGWGGRASSYEQYF. In DNA, the CDR3 is TGTGCCACCAGTGATTTAGGGTGGGGCGGCAGGGCTAGCTCCTACGAGCAGTACTTC. The chain has TRBV24-1 and TRBJ2-7, with a weak D call TRBD1 (5 bases). The V gene's germline CDR1 is KGHDR and CDR2 SFDVKD. V was trimmed by 1 base and J by 0 bases, leaving 21 bases between them. CDR3 length equals 19 residues.

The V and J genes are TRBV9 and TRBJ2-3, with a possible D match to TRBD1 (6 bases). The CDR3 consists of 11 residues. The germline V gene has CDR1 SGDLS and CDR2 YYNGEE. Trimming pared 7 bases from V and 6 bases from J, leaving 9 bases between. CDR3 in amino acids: CASGGWDTQYF. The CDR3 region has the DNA TGTGCCAGCGGGGGCTGGGATACGCAGTATTTT.

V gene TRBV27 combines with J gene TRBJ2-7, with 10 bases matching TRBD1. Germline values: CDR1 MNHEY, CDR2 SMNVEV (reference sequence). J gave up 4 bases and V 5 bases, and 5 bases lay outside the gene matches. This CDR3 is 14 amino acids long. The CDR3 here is CASSTGQGLYEQYF. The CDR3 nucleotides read TGTGCCAGCAGTACGGGACAGGGGTTATACGAGCAGTACTTC.

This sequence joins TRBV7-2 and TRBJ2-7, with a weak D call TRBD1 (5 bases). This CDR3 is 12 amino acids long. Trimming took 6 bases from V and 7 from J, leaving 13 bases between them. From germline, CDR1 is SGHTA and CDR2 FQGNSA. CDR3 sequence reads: CASRKDQGEQYF. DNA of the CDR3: TGTGCCAGCAGAAAAGACCAGGGAGAGCAGTACTTC. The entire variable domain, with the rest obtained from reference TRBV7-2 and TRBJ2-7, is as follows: GAGVSQSPSNKVTEKGKDVELRCDPISGHTALYWYRQSLGQGLEFLIYFQGNSAPDKSGLPSDRFSAERTGGSVSTLTIQRTQQEDSAVYLCASRKDQGEQYFGPGTRLTVT.

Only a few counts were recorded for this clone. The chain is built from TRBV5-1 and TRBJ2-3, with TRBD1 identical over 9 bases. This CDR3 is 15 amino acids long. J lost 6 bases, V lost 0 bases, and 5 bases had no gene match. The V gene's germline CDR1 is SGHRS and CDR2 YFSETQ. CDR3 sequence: CASSLEQGAIDTQYF. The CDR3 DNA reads TGCGCCAGCAGCTTGGAACAGGGGGCAATCGATACGCAGTATTTT.

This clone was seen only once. The DNA of the CDR3 is TGTGCCAGCAGCCCGGAGGGAAATTTTCAGCCCCAGCATTTT. Its protein product is CASSPEGNFQPQHF. The chain links TRBV25-1 to TRBJ1-5; D is ambiguous. The CDR3 contains 14 residues. Per the germline V gene, CDR1 is MGHDK and CDR2 is SYGVNS. V lost 6 bases and J lost 6, with 15 bases in between.

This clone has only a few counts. CDR3 in amino acids: CSVEMTSGRQETQYF. Here the CDR3 DNA reads TGCAGCGTTGAGATGACTAGCGGGAGGCAGGAGACCCAGTACTTC. The chain carries TRBV29-1 and TRBJ2-5; 13 nucleotides line up with TRBD2. V trimming: 3 bases; J trimming: 5 bases; junction bases outside the gene matches: 6. Per germline, CDR1 SQVTM and CDR2 ANQGSEA. The CDR3 contains 15 residues.

CDR3 DNA: TGTGCCAGCAGCAGCCCTCGGGGGGCCTCTGGGGCCAACGTCCTGACTTTC. The encoded protein is CASSSPRGASGANVLTF. This chain connects TRBV11-2 to TRBJ2-6, with D possibly being TRBD2 (7 bases). The length of the CDR3 is 17 residues. V lost 5 bases and J lost 0, with 14 bases in between. Germline assignment: CDR1 SGHAT and CDR2 FQNNGV.

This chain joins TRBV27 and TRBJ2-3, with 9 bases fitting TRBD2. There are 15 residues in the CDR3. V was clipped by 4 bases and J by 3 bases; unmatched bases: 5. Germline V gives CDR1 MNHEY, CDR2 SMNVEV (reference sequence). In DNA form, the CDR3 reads TGTGCCAGCAGTTGGCGGGGGGGCACTACAGATACGCAGTATTTT. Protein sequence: CASSWRGGTTDTQYF.

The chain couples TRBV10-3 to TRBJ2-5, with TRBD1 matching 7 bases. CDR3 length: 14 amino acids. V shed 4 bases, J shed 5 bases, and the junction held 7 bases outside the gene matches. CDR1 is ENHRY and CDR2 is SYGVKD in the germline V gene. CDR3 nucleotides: TGTGCCATCAGTGGACAGGGCGTGGGGGAGACCCAGTACTTC. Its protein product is CAISGQGVGETQYF.

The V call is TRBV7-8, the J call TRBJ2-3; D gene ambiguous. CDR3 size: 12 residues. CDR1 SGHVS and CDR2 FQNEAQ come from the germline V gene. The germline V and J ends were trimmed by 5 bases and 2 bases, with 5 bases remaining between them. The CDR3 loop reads CASSPPTDTQYF. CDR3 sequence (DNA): TGTGCCAGCAGCCCTCCCACAGATACGCAGTATTTT.

The CDR3 loop reads CASSPRQALEAFF. The CDR3 DNA is TGCGCCAGCAGCCCCAGACAGGCCCTTGAAGCTTTCTTT. The V call is TRBV5-1, the J call TRBJ1-1; possibly TRBD1 for D (6 bases). The V gene's germline CDR1 is SGHRS and CDR2 YFSETQ. With 4 bases removed from V and 7 bases from J, the gap between germline ends came to 14 bases. The CDR3 loop spans 13 amino acids.

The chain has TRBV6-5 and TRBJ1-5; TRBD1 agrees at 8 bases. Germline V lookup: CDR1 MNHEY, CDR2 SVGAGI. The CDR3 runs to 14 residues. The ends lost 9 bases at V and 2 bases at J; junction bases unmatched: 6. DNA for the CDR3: TGTGCCAGTGCAGGGGGCCTCGGCAATCAGCCCCAGCATTTT. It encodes CASAGGLGNQPQHF.